The rows below give T cell receptor beta chains drawn from one sample of a study of T-cell memory formation after mild COVID-19. From the 5' RACE reads, TCRdb called clonotypes with MiXCR, one entry per CDR3 protein. The repertoire holds around 200,000 distinct CDR3 sequences, with more than 25% as singletons. The sample was PBMCs or a T cell subset sorted from them (not recorded which). The source is an adult woman who had mild COVID-19 (a few samples of this study predate the infection). Cell type and time point are not known. CDR3s include the opening cysteine and the closing phenylalanine or tryptophan. The order of the fields is V gene, D gene, clone size, J gene, CDR3 protein, CDR3 DNA. The D gene is left open where the match is weak. Clone size appears in some rows only: once, few, many, or a class for an expanded clone.

v_call: TRBV4-1
d_call: .
clone_size: few
j_call: TRBJ2-7
cdr3_aa: CASSHEGAYEQYF
cdr3_nt: TGCGCCAGCAGCCACGAGGGGGCCTACGAGCAGTACTTC

v_call: TRBV5-1
d_call: TRBD1
clone_size: few
j_call: TRBJ2-2
cdr3_aa: CASGQASRAGELFF
cdr3_nt: TGCGCCAGCGGACAGGCCTCGAGGGCCGGGGAGCTGTTTTTT

v_call: TRBV6-5
d_call: TRBD1
clone_size: .
j_call: TRBJ1-6
cdr3_aa: CASSYTQTGTYNSPLHF
cdr3_nt: TGTGCCAGCAGTTACACCCAGACAGGGACCTATAATTCACCCCTCCACTTT

v_call: TRBV19
d_call: .
clone_size: .
j_call: TRBJ1-2
cdr3_aa: CATTRRGFYGYTF
cdr3_nt: TGTGCCACAACTAGGAGGGGGTTCTATGGCTACACCTTC

v_call: TRBV29-1
d_call: TRBD2
clone_size: few
j_call: TRBJ2-2
cdr3_aa: CSGGLAANTGELFF
cdr3_nt: TGCAGCGGAGGACTAGCGGCGAACACCGGGGAGCTGTTTTTT

v_call: TRBV7-6
d_call: .
clone_size: few
j_call: TRBJ2-7
cdr3_aa: CASSGRSGAYEQYF
cdr3_nt: TGTGCCAGCAGTGGGCGTAGCGGTGCCTACGAGCAGTACTTC

v_call: TRBV5-1
d_call: .
clone_size: .
j_call: TRBJ1-2
cdr3_aa: CASSFDSTAFYGYTF
cdr3_nt: TGCGCCAGCAGCTTCGACTCAACCGCCTTCTATGGCTACACCTTC

v_call: TRBV12-3/TRBV12-4
d_call: .
clone_size: few
j_call: TRBJ1-2
cdr3_aa: CASRLGIAAGGYTF
cdr3_nt: TGTGCCAGCAGATTAGGTATCGCGGCAGGTGGCTACACCTTC

v_call: TRBV23-1
d_call: .
clone_size: .
j_call: TRBJ1-2
cdr3_aa: CASSQYRDGYTF
cdr3_nt: TGCGCCAGCAGTCAATACAGGGATGGCTACACCTTC

v_call: TRBV6-2/TRBV6-3
d_call: .
clone_size: .
j_call: TRBJ2-1
cdr3_aa: CASRQVNTTYNEQFF
cdr3_nt: TGTGCCAGCAGGCAGGTAAACACTACCTACAATGAGCAGTTCTTC

v_call: TRBV24-1
d_call: .
clone_size: .
j_call: TRBJ1-1
cdr3_aa: CATSDWGTEAFF
cdr3_nt: TGTGCCACCAGTGATTGGGGCACTGAAGCTTTCTTT

v_call: TRBV11-3
d_call: .
clone_size: .
j_call: TRBJ2-7
cdr3_aa: CASSLGVNSPAYEQYF
cdr3_nt: TGTGCCAGCAGCTTAGGAGTTAACAGCCCAGCCTACGAGCAGTACTTC

v_call: TRBV30
d_call: TRBD1
clone_size: .
j_call: TRBJ1-4
cdr3_aa: CAWRGTGTGHEKLFF
cdr3_nt: TGTGCCTGGAGAGGAACCGGGACAGGGCACGAAAAACTGTTTTTT

v_call: TRBV7-2
d_call: TRBD1
clone_size: .
j_call: TRBJ2-5
cdr3_aa: CASSLQTGAPQETQYF
cdr3_nt: TGTGCCAGCAGCTTACAGACAGGGGCCCCCCAAGAGACCCAGTACTTC

v_call: TRBV29-1
d_call: TRBD1
clone_size: once
j_call: TRBJ1-3
cdr3_aa: CSVETGGSESGNTIYF
cdr3_nt: TGCAGCGTTGAGACAGGGGGCAGTGAATCTGGAAACACCATATATTTT

v_call: TRBV25-1
d_call: .
clone_size: once
j_call: TRBJ1-1
cdr3_aa: CASIGWGTEAFF
cdr3_nt: TGTGCCAGCATCGGATGGGGTACTGAAGCTTTCTTT

v_call: TRBV29-1
d_call: .
clone_size: .
j_call: TRBJ1-3
cdr3_aa: CSVEDLTESPSGNTIYF
cdr3_nt: TGCAGCGTTGAAGATCTCACAGAGAGTCCCTCTGGAAACACCATATATTTT

v_call: TRBV10-3
d_call: TRBD2
clone_size: .
j_call: TRBJ2-1
cdr3_aa: CAISESRSGSQNEQFF
cdr3_nt: TGTGCCATCAGTGAGTCGAGGAGCGGGAGCCAGAATGAGCAGTTCTTC

v_call: TRBV29-1
d_call: .
clone_size: few
j_call: TRBJ2-2
cdr3_aa: CSVEGQMRTGELFF
cdr3_nt: TGCAGCGTTGAAGGGCAGATGAGGACCGGGGAGCTGTTTTTT

v_call: TRBV6-1
d_call: .
clone_size: .
j_call: TRBJ1-5
cdr3_aa: CASSESQHQPQHF
cdr3_nt: TGTGCCAGCAGTGAATCGCAGCATCAGCCCCAGCATTTT

v_call: TRBV7-3
d_call: .
clone_size: many
j_call: TRBJ2-2
cdr3_aa: CASSLTGRSNTGELFF
cdr3_nt: TGTGCCAGCAGCTTAACGGGACGGTCGAACACCGGGGAGCTGTTTTTT

v_call: TRBV15
d_call: .
clone_size: .
j_call: TRBJ2-5
cdr3_aa: CATSPSRAVEETQYF
cdr3_nt: TGTGCCACCAGCCCCTCGAGGGCAGTGGAAGAGACCCAGTACTTC

v_call: TRBV9
d_call: TRBD1
clone_size: .
j_call: TRBJ2-7
cdr3_aa: CASSDDGTAIYEQYF
cdr3_nt: TGTGCCAGCAGCGACGACGGGACAGCGATCTACGAGCAGTACTTC

v_call: TRBV4-1
d_call: TRBD1
clone_size: few
j_call: TRBJ2-1
cdr3_aa: CASSHLPGQGADEQFF
cdr3_nt: TGCGCCAGCAGCCACTTACCGGGACAGGGGGCGGATGAGCAGTTCTTC

v_call: TRBV15
d_call: .
clone_size: .
j_call: TRBJ2-3
cdr3_aa: CATSIVGEHLASTDTQYF
cdr3_nt: TGTGCCACCAGCATCGTGGGGGAACACTTGGCTAGCACAGATACGCAGTATTTT

v_call: TRBV7-2
d_call: .
clone_size: few
j_call: TRBJ1-5
cdr3_aa: CASSPPGVAGNQPQHF
cdr3_nt: TGTGCCAGCAGCCCCCCGGGCGTGGCGGGCAATCAGCCCCAGCATTTT

v_call: TRBV7-9
d_call: .
clone_size: .
j_call: TRBJ2-1
cdr3_aa: CASSLGTSRDVSYNEQFF
cdr3_nt: TGTGCCAGCAGCTTAGGTACTAGCCGAGACGTCTCCTACAATGAGCAGTTCTTC

v_call: TRBV12-3/TRBV12-4
d_call: TRBD1
clone_size: .
j_call: TRBJ2-2
cdr3_aa: CASSGTGYTGELFF
cdr3_nt: TGTGCCAGCAGCGGGACAGGTTACACCGGGGAGCTGTTTTTT

v_call: TRBV14
d_call: .
clone_size: once
j_call: TRBJ2-3
cdr3_aa: CASNDASRTDTQYF
cdr3_nt: TGTGCCAGCAACGATGCTAGCCGCACAGATACGCAGTATTTT

v_call: TRBV5-8
d_call: .
clone_size: .
j_call: TRBJ1-5
cdr3_aa: CASSTGQLISNQPQHF
cdr3_nt: TGTGCCAGCAGCACCGGACAGCTCATTAGCAATCAGCCCCAGCATTTT

v_call: TRBV29-1
d_call: .
clone_size: few
j_call: TRBJ2-7
cdr3_aa: CSVEDPTGKYYEQYF
cdr3_nt: TGCAGCGTTGAAGATCCAACAGGGAAATACTACGAGCAGTACTTC

v_call: TRBV30
d_call: .
clone_size: .
j_call: TRBJ1-1
cdr3_aa: CAWIRPSQAFF
cdr3_nt: TGTGCCTGGATTCGCCCCTCGCAAGCTTTCTTT

v_call: TRBV29-1
d_call: TRBD1
clone_size: .
j_call: TRBJ2-7
cdr3_aa: CSVVGEGQLYEQYF
cdr3_nt: TGCAGCGTTGTGGGTGAGGGACAGCTCTACGAGCAGTACTTC

v_call: TRBV30
d_call: TRBD2
clone_size: few
j_call: TRBJ2-5
cdr3_aa: CAWHPGLAGVGPQYF
cdr3_nt: TGTGCCTGGCATCCGGGACTAGCGGGGGTTGGTCCCCAGTACTTC

v_call: TRBV30
d_call: .
clone_size: .
j_call: TRBJ1-2
cdr3_aa: CAWRASYAYGYTF
cdr3_nt: TGTGCCTGGAGGGCCAGCTATGCTTATGGCTACACCTTC

v_call: TRBV5-1
d_call: TRBD1
clone_size: .
j_call: TRBJ2-3
cdr3_aa: CASSHGQGSLIVTDTQYF
cdr3_nt: TGCGCCAGCAGCCACGGACAGGGTAGTTTGATAGTGACAGATACGCAGTATTTT

v_call: TRBV4-2
d_call: TRBD2
clone_size: .
j_call: TRBJ2-3
cdr3_aa: CASSQAASGIATSTDTQYF
cdr3_nt: TGTGCCAGCAGCCAAGCTGCTAGCGGGATAGCAACTAGCACAGATACGCAGTATTTT

v_call: TRBV4-3
d_call: .
clone_size: few
j_call: TRBJ2-6
cdr3_aa: CASSPSFSRLGGANVLTF
cdr3_nt: TGCGCCAGCAGCCCATCCTTCTCTCGGCTCGGGGGGGCCAACGTCCTGACTTTC

v_call: TRBV9
d_call: .
clone_size: few
j_call: TRBJ2-2
cdr3_aa: CASRYSYTGELFF
cdr3_nt: TGTGCCAGCAGATATTCTTACACCGGGGAGCTGTTTTTT

v_call: TRBV10-3
d_call: .
clone_size: .
j_call: TRBJ1-2
cdr3_aa: CAITTTGGGYTF
cdr3_nt: TGTGCCATCACCACGACAGGAGGAGGCTACACCTTC

v_call: TRBV4-1
d_call: TRBD2
clone_size: .
j_call: TRBJ2-3
cdr3_aa: CASSQGSGGPGDTQYF
cdr3_nt: TGCGCCAGCAGCCAAGGATCGGGGGGGCCCGGAGATACGCAGTATTTT

v_call: TRBV30
d_call: TRBD1
clone_size: .
j_call: TRBJ1-1
cdr3_aa: CAWSPGQGITEAFF
cdr3_nt: TGTGCCTGGAGTCCCGGACAGGGAATAACTGAAGCTTTCTTT

v_call: TRBV5-6
d_call: .
clone_size: .
j_call: TRBJ1-2
cdr3_aa: CASSPLQGSLGYTF
cdr3_nt: TGTGCCAGCAGCCCCCTTCAGGGGTCTCTTGGCTACACCTTC

v_call: TRBV5-5
d_call: TRBD1
clone_size: .
j_call: TRBJ1-2
cdr3_aa: CASSFALTGGMDGYTF
cdr3_nt: TGTGCCAGCAGCTTTGCCTTGACAGGGGGAATGGATGGCTACACCTTC

v_call: TRBV2
d_call: TRBD2
clone_size: few
j_call: TRBJ2-6
cdr3_aa: CASMGLAGVSGANVLTF
cdr3_nt: TGTGCCAGCATGGGGCTAGCGGGAGTCTCTGGGGCCAACGTCCTGACTTTC

v_call: TRBV4-2
d_call: TRBD2
clone_size: few
j_call: TRBJ2-7
cdr3_aa: CASSQEEVGLAGSYEQYF
cdr3_nt: TGTGCCAGCAGCCAAGAAGAGGTGGGACTAGCGGGCTCCTACGAGCAGTACTTC

v_call: TRBV27
d_call: TRBD2
clone_size: .
j_call: TRBJ2-6
cdr3_aa: CASSSLGGGSGLASGANVLTF
cdr3_nt: TGTGCCAGCAGCTCCTTAGGGGGAGGGTCCGGACTAGCCTCTGGGGCCAACGTCCTGACTTTC

v_call: TRBV5-1
d_call: TRBD1
clone_size: few
j_call: TRBJ2-2
cdr3_aa: CASSPRTGMSTGELFF
cdr3_nt: TGCGCCAGCAGCCCCAGGACAGGCATGAGCACCGGGGAGCTGTTTTTT

v_call: TRBV20-1
d_call: .
clone_size: .
j_call: TRBJ2-3
cdr3_aa: CSPKVPSTDTQYF
cdr3_nt: TGCAGTCCAAAGGTGCCGAGCACAGATACGCAGTATTTT

v_call: TRBV12-3/TRBV12-4
d_call: .
clone_size: .
j_call: TRBJ2-7
cdr3_aa: CASSPYGGTDLNF
cdr3_nt: TGTGCCAGCAGCCCCTATGGGGGGACAGATCTTAACTTC

v_call: TRBV7-8
d_call: TRBD1
clone_size: .
j_call: TRBJ2-7
cdr3_aa: CASRPFAGTGTYEQYF
cdr3_nt: TGTGCCAGCAGACCCTTCGCCGGGACAGGGACCTACGAGCAGTACTTC

v_call: TRBV30
d_call: TRBD1
clone_size: .
j_call: TRBJ1-4
cdr3_aa: CAWSVLQGSSEKLFF
cdr3_nt: TGTGCCTGGAGTGTCCTACAGGGGTCGAGTGAAAAACTGTTTTTT

v_call: TRBV7-2
d_call: .
clone_size: .
j_call: TRBJ1-6
cdr3_aa: CASSLIQNSPLHF
cdr3_nt: TGTGCCAGCAGCTTAATACAGAATTCACCCCTCCACTTT

v_call: TRBV7-9
d_call: TRBD2
clone_size: .
j_call: TRBJ2-3
cdr3_aa: CASGGGAEDTQYF
cdr3_nt: TGTGCCAGCGGCGGGGGGGCCGAAGATACGCAGTATTTT